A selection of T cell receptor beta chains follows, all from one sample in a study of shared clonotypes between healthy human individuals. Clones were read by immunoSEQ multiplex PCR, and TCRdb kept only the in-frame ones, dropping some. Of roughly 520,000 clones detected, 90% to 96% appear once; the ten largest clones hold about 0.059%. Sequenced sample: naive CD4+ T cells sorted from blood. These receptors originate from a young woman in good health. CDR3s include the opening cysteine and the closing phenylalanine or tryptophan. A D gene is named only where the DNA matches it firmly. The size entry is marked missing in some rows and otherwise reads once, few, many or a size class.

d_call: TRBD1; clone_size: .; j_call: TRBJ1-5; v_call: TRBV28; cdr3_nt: TGTGCCACCTATGGGACAGTCAGTCAGCCCCAGCATTTT; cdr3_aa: CATYGTVSQPQHF
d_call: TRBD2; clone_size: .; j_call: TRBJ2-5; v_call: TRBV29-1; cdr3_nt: TGCAGCGGTACTAGCGGGAGGGGTGAGACCCAGTACTTC; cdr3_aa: CSGTSGRGETQYF
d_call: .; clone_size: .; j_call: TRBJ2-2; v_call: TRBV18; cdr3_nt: TGTGCCAGCTCACCTCGACAGGAGGGCACCGGGGAGCTGTTTTTT; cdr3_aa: CASSPRQEGTGELFF
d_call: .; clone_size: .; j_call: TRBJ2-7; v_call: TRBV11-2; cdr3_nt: TGTGCCAGCAGCTTAGGGTCCCTGTCGCAGGGGACCTACGAGCAGTACTTC; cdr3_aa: CASSLGSLSQGTYEQYF
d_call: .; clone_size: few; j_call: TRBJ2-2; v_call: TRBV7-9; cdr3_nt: TGTGCCAGCAGCCCCGGATATTTATCCGGGGAGCTGTTTTTT; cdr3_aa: CASSPGYLSGELFF
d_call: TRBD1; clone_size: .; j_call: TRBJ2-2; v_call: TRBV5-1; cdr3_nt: TGCGCCAGCAGCTTGATGGGACAGGGTCCCGGGGAGCTGTTTTTT; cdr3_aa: CASSLMGQGPGELFF
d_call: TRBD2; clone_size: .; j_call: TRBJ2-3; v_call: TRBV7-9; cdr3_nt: TGTGCCAGCAGCTCCTCCGGGACTAGCGGGTTCACAGATACGCAGTATTTT; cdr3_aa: CASSSSGTSGFTDTQYF
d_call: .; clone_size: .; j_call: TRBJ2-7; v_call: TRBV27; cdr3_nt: TGTGCCAGCAGTCCACTAACCCCAAACTACGAGCAGTACTTC; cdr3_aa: CASSPLTPNYEQYF
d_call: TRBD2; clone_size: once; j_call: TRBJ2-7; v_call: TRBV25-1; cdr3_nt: TGTGCCAGCAGTTCCGGGCGGGAGGCCTACGAGCAGTACTTC; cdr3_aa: CASSSGREAYEQYF
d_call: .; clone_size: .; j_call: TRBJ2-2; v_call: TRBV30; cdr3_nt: TGTGCCTGGAGTGTTGGGGGGTACACCGGGGAGCTGTTTTTT; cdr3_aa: CAWSVGGYTGELFF
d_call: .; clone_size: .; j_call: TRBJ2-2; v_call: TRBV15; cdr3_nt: TGTGCCACCAGCTGGAGTAACACCGGGGAGCTGTTTTTT; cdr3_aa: CATSWSNTGELFF
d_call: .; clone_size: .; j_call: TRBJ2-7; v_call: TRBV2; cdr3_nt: TGTGCCAGCAGGGAGGCGGCGGGGAAGTACGAGCAGTACTTC; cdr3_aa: CASREAAGKYEQYF
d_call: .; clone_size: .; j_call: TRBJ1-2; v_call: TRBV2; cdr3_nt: TGTGCCAGCAGTCTGACCGGGACGGACTATGGCTACACCTTC; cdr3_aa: CASSLTGTDYGYTF
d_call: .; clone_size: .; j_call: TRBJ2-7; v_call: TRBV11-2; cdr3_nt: TGTGCCAGCAGCTCCGGACGAGAGCACCCCTACGAGCAGTACTTC; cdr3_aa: CASSSGREHPYEQYF
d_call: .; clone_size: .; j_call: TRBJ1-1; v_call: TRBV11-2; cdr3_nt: TGTGCCAGCAGCTTCTTCGGGAACACTGAAGCTTTCTTT; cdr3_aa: CASSFFGNTEAFF
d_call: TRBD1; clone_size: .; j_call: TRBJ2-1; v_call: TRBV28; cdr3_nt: TGTGCCAGCAGGCCGCCCGGGGACAGCGAGCAGTTCTTC; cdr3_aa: CASRPPGDSEQFF
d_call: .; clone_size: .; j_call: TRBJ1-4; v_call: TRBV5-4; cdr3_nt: TGTGCCAGCAGCTTACAGGGTCAGGTCGAAAAACTGTTTTTT; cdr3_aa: CASSLQGQVEKLFF